The clone carrying this TCR beta chain was observed at least ten times. No antigen is known for it. V was clipped by 0 bases and J by 5 bases, with 17 bases between them. This CDR3 region has 16 residues. Germline V CDR1 and CDR2: SEHNR, FQNEAQ (reference sequence). The time point was: persistent/refractory GD, antithyroid drugs over 5 years with positive TRAb. Extracted PBMC RNA gave rise to the TCR library. Building of the TCR beta libraries involved iRepertoire HTBI primers and Arm-PCR of CDR3 regions. A single record per CDR3 protein comes from TCRdb applying MiXCR to the multiplex PCR reads. Found here are around 510,000 distinct CDR3 sequences, about a fifth of them singletons; the top ten hold 7.8%. This sample is drawn from a study of regulatory T cells in long-lasting Graves disease. Study-level information: Positive TSH receptor antibodies alongside over 5 years of antithyroid drugs were what marked Graves' disease as persistent. Regarding the study as a whole: Compared with new cases, persistent Graves' patients showed reduced TCR diversity. Persistent disease favored TRBV28, TRBJ1-2 and TRBJ2-5.

This sequence was found in a female donor with Graves disease. This chain joins TRBV7-9 and TRBJ2-7; tentatively, D is TRBD1 or TRBD2 (5 bases each). The source was peripheral blood mononuclear cells (PBMCs), collected when the disease was refractory, from a patient treated with antithyroid drugs. The chain's CDR3 is CASSLALTGRGHEQYF. CDR3 DNA: TGTGCCAGCAGCTTAGCGCTAACGGGAAGGGGCCACGAGCAGTACTTC.